This TCR beta chain emerged from a study of human T cells and chemical hapten exposure. Study information: Minor pooled library volume differences mainly drove per-sample TCR yield variation.

This CDR3 region has 13 residues. With 4 bases removed from V and 4 bases from J, the gap between germline ends came to 13 bases. Germline loops: CDR1 SQVTM, CDR2 ANQGSEA. This clonotype was seen more than once but under ten times. Each CDR3 protein gets one entry after TCRdb re-called the RACE reads with MiXCR. The sample includes approximately 49,000 distinct CDR3 sequences, 9% to 9.5% seen only once; the top ten take around 4.3%. Time point described: patch test 1, 2 weeks after DPC sensitization. The treatment denotes: therapeutic diphenylcyclopropenone sensitization with weekly scalp DPC. The gene calls are TRBV29-1 and TRBJ1-2, with a weak D call TRBD1 (5 bases). The TCR comes from a woman between 50 and 59 years old with alopecia areata. Some clones in this sample may be carry-over from other donors' samples. Sequenced here: whole blood, sampled in connection with sensitization to the hapten diphenylcyclopropenone (DPC). For the CDR3, the DNA is TGCAGCGTTGGGTCTCGGGGGACCTATGGCTACACCTTC. Encoded protein: CSVGSRGTYGYTF.